This T cell receptor beta chain was sequenced in a study of blood T cell repertoires in COVID-19. Study summary: Collection of acute and convalescent COVID-19 samples took place in the United States, Italy and Spain.

Under the authors' procedure: Nucleated cell counts were estimated from reference gene primer amplification. Clones were read by immunoSEQ multiplex PCR, and TCRdb kept only the in-frame ones, dropping some. Clone size and V and J calls were adopted from that table, with D and trimming inferred from the DNA. The sample contains about 110,000 clones, roughly 85% of which appear only once. The germline V gene has CDR1 LNHDA and CDR2 SQIVND (reference sequence). The ends were cut back, 6 bases at V and 2 bases at J, with 10 bases in the middle. The CDR3 totals 13 residues. This clone has a single count. V is TRBV19 and J is TRBJ1-1; D ambiguous. The clonotype was recovered from a human donor in a cohort sampled during active COVID-19. Sequenced: peripheral blood. In nucleotides, the CDR3 is TGTGCCAGTAGGAATCAGGAAAACACTGAAGCTTTCTTT. It specifies CASRNQENTEAFF.